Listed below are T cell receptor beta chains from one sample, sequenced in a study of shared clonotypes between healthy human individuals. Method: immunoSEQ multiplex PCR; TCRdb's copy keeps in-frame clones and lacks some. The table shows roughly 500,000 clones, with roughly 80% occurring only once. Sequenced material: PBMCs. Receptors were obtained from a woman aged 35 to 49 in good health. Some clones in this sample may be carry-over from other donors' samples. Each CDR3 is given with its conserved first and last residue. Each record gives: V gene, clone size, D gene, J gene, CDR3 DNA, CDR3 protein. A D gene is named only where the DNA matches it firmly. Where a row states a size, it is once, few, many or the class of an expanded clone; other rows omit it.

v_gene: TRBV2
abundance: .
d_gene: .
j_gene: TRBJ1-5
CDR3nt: TGTGCCAGCAGTTGGGCCAACAATCAGCCCCAGCATTTT
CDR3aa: CASSWANNQPQHF

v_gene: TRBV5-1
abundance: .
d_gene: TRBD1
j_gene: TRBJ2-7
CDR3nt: TGCGCCAGCAGCATACGGGACAGGGACTACGAGCAGTACTTC
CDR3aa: CASSIRDRDYEQYF

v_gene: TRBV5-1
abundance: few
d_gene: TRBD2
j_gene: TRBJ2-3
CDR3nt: TGCGCCAGCAGCCGCGGCGGGAGTCACGCAGATACGCAGTATTTT
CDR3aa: CASSRGGSHADTQYF

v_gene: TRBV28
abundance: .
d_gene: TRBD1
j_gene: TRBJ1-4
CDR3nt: TGTGCCAGCAGTTCCGCTTCGGGACAGGCTAATGAAAAACTGTTTTTT
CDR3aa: CASSSASGQANEKLFF

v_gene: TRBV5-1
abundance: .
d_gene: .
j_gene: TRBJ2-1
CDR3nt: TGCGCCAGCAGCTTGGATCGGGGCCGTAGCTCCTACAATGAGCAGTTCTTC
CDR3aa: CASSLDRGRSSYNEQFF

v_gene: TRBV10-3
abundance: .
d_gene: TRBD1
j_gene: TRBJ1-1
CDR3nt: TGTGCCAGTTCGGGACAGGTGAACACTGAAGCTTTCTTT
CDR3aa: CASSGQVNTEAFF

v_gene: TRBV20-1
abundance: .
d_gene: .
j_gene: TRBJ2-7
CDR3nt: TGCAGTGTCTACACCTACTACGAGCAGTACTTC
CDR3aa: CSVYTYYEQYF

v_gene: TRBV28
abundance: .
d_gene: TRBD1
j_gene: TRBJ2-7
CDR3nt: TGTGCCAGCAGTACTAGGGGGCTTTCCTACGAGCAGTACTTC
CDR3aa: CASSTRGLSYEQYF

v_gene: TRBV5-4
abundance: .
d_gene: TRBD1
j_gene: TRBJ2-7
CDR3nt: TGTGCCAGCAGCTTGGGGTCCCGGCAGGGGGCCTACGAGCAGTACTTC
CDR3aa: CASSLGSRQGAYEQYF

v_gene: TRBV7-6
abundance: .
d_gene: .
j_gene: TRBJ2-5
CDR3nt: TGTGCCAGCAGCGAGGCGGGGATAGAGACCCAGTACTTC
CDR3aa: CASSEAGIETQYF

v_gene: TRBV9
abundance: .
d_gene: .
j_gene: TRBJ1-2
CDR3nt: TGTGCCAGCAGCGTAGCAGGACGAGCTAACTATGGCTACACCTTC
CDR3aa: CASSVAGRANYGYTF

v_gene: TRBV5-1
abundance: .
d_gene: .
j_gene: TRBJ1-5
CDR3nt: TGCGCCAGCAGCTTGGGGACTAGCAATCAGCCCCAGCATTTT
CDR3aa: CASSLGTSNQPQHF

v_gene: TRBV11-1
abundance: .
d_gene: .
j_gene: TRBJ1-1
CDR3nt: TGTGCCAGCAGCTTAGTTCGGGAGGTGAATGAAGCTTTCTTT
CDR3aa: CASSLVREVNEAFF

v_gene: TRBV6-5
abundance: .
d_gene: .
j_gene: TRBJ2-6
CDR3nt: TGTGCCAGCGGATTTGCTGGGGCCAACGTCCTGACTTTC
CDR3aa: CASGFAGANVLTF

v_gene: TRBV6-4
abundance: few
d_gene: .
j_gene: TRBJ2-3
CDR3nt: TGTGCCAGCAGTGACTCGGGTGGGGGAACAGATACGCAGTATTTT
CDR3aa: CASSDSGGGTDTQYF

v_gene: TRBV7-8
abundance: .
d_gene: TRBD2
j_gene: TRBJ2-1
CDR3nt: TGTGCCAGCAGCCAGAAGCGGGAGGTTAGCAATGAGCAGTTCTTC
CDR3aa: CASSQKREVSNEQFF

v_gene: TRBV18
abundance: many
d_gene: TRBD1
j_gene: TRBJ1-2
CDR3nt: TGTGCCAGCTCACCGACCGACAGGGACTATGGCTACACCTTC
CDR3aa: CASSPTDRDYGYTF

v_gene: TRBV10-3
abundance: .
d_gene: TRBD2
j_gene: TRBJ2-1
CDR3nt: TGTGCCATCAGACCCGGACTAGCGGGAGACAATGAGCAGTTCTTC
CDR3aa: CAIRPGLAGDNEQFF

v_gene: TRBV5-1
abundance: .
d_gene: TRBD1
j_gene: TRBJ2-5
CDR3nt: TGCGCCAGCAGATCGGACAGGTCGTTAGAGACCCAGTACTTC
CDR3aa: CASRSDRSLETQYF

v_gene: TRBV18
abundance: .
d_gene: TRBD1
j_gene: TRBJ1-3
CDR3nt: TGTGCCAGCTCACCTGACAGGGGCTCTGGAAACACCATATATTTT
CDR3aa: CASSPDRGSGNTIYF

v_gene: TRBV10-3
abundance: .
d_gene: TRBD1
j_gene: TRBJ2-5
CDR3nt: TGTGCCATCAATACCGGGACAGGTGAAGAGACCCAGTACTTC
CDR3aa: CAINTGTGEETQYF

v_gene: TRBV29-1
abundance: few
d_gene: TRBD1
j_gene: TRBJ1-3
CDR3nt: TGCAGCGGGCTCAGGGACAGGCTACGTCTTGGAAACACCATATATTTT
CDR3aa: CSGLRDRLRLGNTIYF

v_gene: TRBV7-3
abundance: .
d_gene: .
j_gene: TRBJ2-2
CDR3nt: TGTGCCAGCAGCTTGAGTGTTACCGGGGAGCTGTTTTTT
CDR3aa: CASSLSVTGELFF

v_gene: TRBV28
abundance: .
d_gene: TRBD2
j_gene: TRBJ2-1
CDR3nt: TGTGCCAGCAGCATTAATTTCCGGACTAGCGGGAGAGGGAGCTCCTACAATGAGCAGTTCTTC
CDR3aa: CASSINFRTSGRGSSYNEQFF

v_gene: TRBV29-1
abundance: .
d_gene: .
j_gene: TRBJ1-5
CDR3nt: TGCAGCGTGCAAGTTTATAGCAATCAGCCCCAGCATTTT
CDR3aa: CSVQVYSNQPQHF

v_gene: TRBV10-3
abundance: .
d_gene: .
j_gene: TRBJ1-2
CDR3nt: TGTGCCATCAGTGAAAGACTGAACTATGGCTACACCTTC
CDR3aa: CAISERLNYGYTF

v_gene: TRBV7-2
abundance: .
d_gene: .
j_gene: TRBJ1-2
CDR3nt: TGTGCCAGCAGCTTAGATGGGCTTAACTATGGCTACACCTTC
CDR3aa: CASSLDGLNYGYTF

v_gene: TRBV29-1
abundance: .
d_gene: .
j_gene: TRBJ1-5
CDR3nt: TGCAGCGTTGTAGAATCAAGCAATCAGCCCCAGCATTTT
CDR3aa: CSVVESSNQPQHF

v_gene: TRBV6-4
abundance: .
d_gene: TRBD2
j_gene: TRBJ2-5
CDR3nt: TGTGCCAGCAGTGACTCAGCGGGAGACCAAGAGACCCAGTACTTC
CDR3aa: CASSDSAGDQETQYF

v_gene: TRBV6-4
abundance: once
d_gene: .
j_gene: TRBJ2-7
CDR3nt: TGTGCCAGCAGTGACTCGAGACGGGAGCGGTTCTCCTACGAGCAGTACTTC
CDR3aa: CASSDSRRERFSYEQYF

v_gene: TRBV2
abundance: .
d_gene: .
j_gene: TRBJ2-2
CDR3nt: TGTGCCGGGAGATCCGGGGGCACCGGGGAGCTGTTTTTT
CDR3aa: CAGRSGGTGELFF

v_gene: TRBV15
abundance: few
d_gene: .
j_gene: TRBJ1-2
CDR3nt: TGTGCCACCAGCCCTATCCTGAGGGGGGGGCGTGGAAGTGGCTACACCTTC
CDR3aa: CATSPILRGGRGSGYTF

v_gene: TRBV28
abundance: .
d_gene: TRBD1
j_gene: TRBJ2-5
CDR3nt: TGTGCCAGCAGTTTATCCCCCACAGGGGCAGTTTGGACCCAGTACTTC
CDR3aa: CASSLSPTGAVWTQYF

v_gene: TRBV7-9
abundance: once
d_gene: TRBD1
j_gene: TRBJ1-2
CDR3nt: TGTGCCAGCAGCCCCCAGGGGGCCTCGGAGTATGGCTACACCTTC
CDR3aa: CASSPQGASEYGYTF

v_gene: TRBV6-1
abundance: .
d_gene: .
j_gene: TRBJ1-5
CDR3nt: TGTGCCAGCAGTGAAGAGGAGGTGTCAGTGGGTCAGCCCCAGCATTTT
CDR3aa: CASSEEEVSVGQPQHF